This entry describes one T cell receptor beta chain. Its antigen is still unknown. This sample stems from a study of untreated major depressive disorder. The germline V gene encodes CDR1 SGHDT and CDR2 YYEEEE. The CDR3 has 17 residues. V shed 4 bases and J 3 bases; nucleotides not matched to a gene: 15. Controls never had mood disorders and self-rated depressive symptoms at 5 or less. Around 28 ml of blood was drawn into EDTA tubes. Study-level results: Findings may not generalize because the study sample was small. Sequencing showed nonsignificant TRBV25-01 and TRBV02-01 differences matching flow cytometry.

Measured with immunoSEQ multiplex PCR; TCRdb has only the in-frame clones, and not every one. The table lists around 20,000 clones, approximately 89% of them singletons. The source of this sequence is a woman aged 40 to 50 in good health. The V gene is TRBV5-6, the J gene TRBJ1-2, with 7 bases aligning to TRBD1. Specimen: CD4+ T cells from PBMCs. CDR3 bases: TGTGCCAGCAGCCCCGGGACAGAACTCCACTCCTACTATGGCTACACCTTC. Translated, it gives CASSPGTELHSYYGYTF.